The 14 T cell receptor beta chains below were found in one sample sequenced in a study of blood T cell repertoires in COVID-19. Produced via immunoSEQ multiplex PCR; TCRdb's table is partial and in-frame only. The sample shows tens of thousands of clones, roughly 80% of them seen only once. Sequenced material: peripheral blood. Receptors were obtained from a man older than 75 with COVID-19, enrolled during active disease.

V is TRBV24-1 and J is TRBJ2-1; 8 positions match TRBD1. Germline V CDR1 and CDR2: KGHDR, SFDVKD. This CDR3 comprises 14 residues. V lost 5 bases and J lost 6; bases outside the gene matches: 5. The CDR3: CATSALDRVNEQFF. As DNA, the CDR3 is TGTGCCACCAGTGCCCTGGACAGGGTCAATGAGCAGTTCTTC.

This clone showed up just once. V is TRBV11-3 and J is TRBJ1-1; no reliable D call. Trimming removed 5 bases at V and 1 base at J, with 8 bases between. Germline CDR1 and CDR2: SGHNT and YENEEA. CDR3 length equals 13 residues. The CDR3 region is CASSPKPNTEAFF. CDR3 nucleotide sequence: TGTGCCAGCAGCCCGAAGCCGAACACTGAAGCTTTCTTT.

The chain is built from TRBV19 and TRBJ1-1; a weak D match, TRBD1 (5 bases). V lost 3 bases and J 4 bases, leaving 12 bases between the germline ends. The CDR3 loop spans 14 amino acids. Germline loops: CDR1 LNHDA, CDR2 SQIVND (reference sequence). The CDR3 region has the DNA TGTGCCAGTAGTATGCCGGACACAAGCACTGAAGCTTTCTTT. It is translated as CASSMPDTSTEAFF. The full variable domain, completed using reference TRBV19 and TRBJ1-1, is DGGITQSPKYLFRKEGQNVTLSCEQNLNHDAMYWYRQDPGQGLRLIYYSQIVNDFQKGDIAEGYSVSREKKESFPLTVTSAQKNPTAFYLCASSMPDTSTEAFFGQGTRLTVV.

The chain recombines TRBV25-1 with TRBJ1-1, with 8 bases matching TRBD1. CDR3 length equals 16 residues. CDR1 is MGHDK and CDR2 is SYGVNS in the germline V gene. V trimming: 1 base; J trimming: 1 base; junction bases outside the gene matches: 5. CDR3 amino acids: CASSESGTGRNTEAFF. In nucleotides, the CDR3 is TGTGCCAGCAGTGAATCAGGGACAGGACGGAACACTGAAGCTTTCTTT.

J is TRBJ1-2 and V is TRBV6-2 or TRBV6-3, with D possibly TRBD1 on 6 matching bases. Trimming shortened V by 5 bases and J by 4 bases, and 14 bases separated the two germline ends. Germline loops: CDR1 MNHEY, CDR2 SVGEGT. CDR3 length: 14 residues. DNA for the CDR3: TGTGCCAGCAGTCCCCGGGACACAGGCTATGGCTACACCTTC. Encoded protein: CASSPRDTGYGYTF.

The chain carries TRBV27 and TRBJ1-2; no clear D gene. The CDR3 totals 13 residues. Germline assignment: CDR1 MNHEY and CDR2 SMNVEV (reference sequence). The V end lost 5 bases, the J end lost 3 bases, and 10 bases lay between the germline ends. The CDR3 region has the DNA TGTGCCAGCAGTACTACATCCTACTATGGCTACACCTTC. Translating it yields CASSTTSYYGYTF.

This clone was seen more than once but under ten times. The chain carries TRBV25-1 and TRBJ2-7; D is unresolved. Looked up from germline, CDR1 is MGHDK and CDR2 is SYGVNS. CDR3 length equals 14 residues. Between the trimmed V and J ends, which lost 3 bases and 6 bases, there was a span of 15 bases. CDR3 nucleotides: TGTGCCAGCAGTGAGGGCCCTTACACAGTCGAGCAGTACTTC. It yields the protein CASSEGPYTVEQYF.

The chain is built from TRBV30 and TRBJ1-5; D gene uncertain. The CDR3 totals 12 residues. Trimming stripped 8 bases from V and 3 bases from J, with 11 bases between. Germline-derived CDR1 and CDR2 are GTSNPN and SVGIG (reference sequence). CDR3 DNA: TGTGCCGGGCCGGAGGTCAATCAGCCCCAGCATTTT. Translation: CAGPEVNQPQHF.

The CDR3 bases are TGTGCCAGTAGTATTTTCGGGTCTGAGCAGTTCTTC. Translation: CASSIFGSEQFF. The V call is TRBV19, the J call TRBJ2-1; D unresolved. Trimming removed 3 bases at V and 9 bases at J, with 9 bases between. Germline values: CDR1 LNHDA, CDR2 SQIVND (reference sequence). The CDR3 runs 12 residues.

V gene TRBV27 combines with J gene TRBJ2-2; TRBD1 matches at 7 bases. With V trimmed by 6 bases and J by 2 bases, 6 bases remained unmatched. This CDR3 has 15 residues. Germline CDR1 MNHEY, CDR2 SMNVEV (reference sequence). The CDR3 region has the DNA TGTGCCAGCAGGGCCGGGACAGCTAACACCGGGGAGCTGTTTTTT. Translating it yields CASRAGTANTGELFF.

The V call is TRBV9, the J call TRBJ2-5, with TRBD2 matching 7 bases. This CDR3 spans 16 amino acids. V shed 2 bases and J 4 bases; nucleotides not matched to a gene: 11. Germline CDR1 SGDLS, CDR2 YYNGEE. The CDR3 region has the DNA TGTGCCAGCAGCGTCTCTTGGGCGGGAGTAGGAGAGACCCAGTACTTC. This codes for CASSVSWAGVGETQYF.

This chain uses TRBV5-1 with TRBJ1-2; maybe TRBD1 (6 bases). Germline V gene lookup returns CDR1 SGHRS and CDR2 YFSETQ. V lost 4 bases, J lost 8 bases, and 12 bases lay in between. The length of the CDR3 is 12 residues. The CDR3 is CASSPQGRGYTF. CDR3 bases: TGCGCCAGCAGCCCACAGGGAAGGGGCTACACCTTC.

Only a few counts were recorded for this clone. CDR3 bases: TGCGCCAGCAGCCTCCACCGGGAGAAGGGTGAGCAGTTCTTC. This gives the protein CASSLHREKGEQFF. V is TRBV5-1 and J is TRBJ2-1, with D tentatively TRBD2 (6 bases). Germline loops: CDR1 SGHRS, CDR2 YFSETQ. Trimming took off 4 bases at V and 9 bases at J, with 17 bases between the two ends. CDR3 size: 14 residues. The full variable domain, completed using reference TRBV5-1 and TRBJ2-1, is KAGVTQTPRYLIKTRGQQVTLSCSPISGHRSVSWYQQTPGQGLQFLFEYFSETQRNKGNFPGRFSGRQFSNSRSEMNVSTLELGDSALYLCASSLHREKGEQFFGPGTRLTVL.

The V gene is TRBV27, the J gene TRBJ1-6; TRBD1 might be the D (5 bases). The CDR3 extends over 13 amino acids. Germline values: CDR1 MNHEY, CDR2 SMNVEV (reference sequence). The V and J ends lost 3 bases and 8 bases respectively, with 8 bases between them. The CDR3 coding sequence is TGTGCCAGCAGTTTTGGGGGGGATTCACCCCTCCACTTT. Protein product: CASSFGGDSPLHF.